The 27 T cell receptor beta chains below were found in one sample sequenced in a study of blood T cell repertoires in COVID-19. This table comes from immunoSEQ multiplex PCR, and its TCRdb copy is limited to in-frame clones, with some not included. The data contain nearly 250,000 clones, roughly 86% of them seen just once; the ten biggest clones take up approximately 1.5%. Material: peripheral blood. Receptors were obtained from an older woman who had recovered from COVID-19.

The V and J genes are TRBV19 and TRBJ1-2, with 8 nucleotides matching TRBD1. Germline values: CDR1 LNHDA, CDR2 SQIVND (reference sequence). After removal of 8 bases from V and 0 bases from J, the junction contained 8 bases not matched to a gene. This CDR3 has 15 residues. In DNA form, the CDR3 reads TGTGCCAGTTACAGACAGGGGTCAGCTAACTATGGCTACACCTTC. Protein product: CASYRQGSANYGYTF.

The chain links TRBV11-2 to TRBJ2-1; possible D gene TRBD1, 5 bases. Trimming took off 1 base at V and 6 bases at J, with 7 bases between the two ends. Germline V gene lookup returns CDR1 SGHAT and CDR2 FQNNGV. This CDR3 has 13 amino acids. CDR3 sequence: CASSLGQGNEQFF. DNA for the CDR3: TGTGCCAGCAGCTTAGGGCAGGGCAATGAGCAGTTCTTC.

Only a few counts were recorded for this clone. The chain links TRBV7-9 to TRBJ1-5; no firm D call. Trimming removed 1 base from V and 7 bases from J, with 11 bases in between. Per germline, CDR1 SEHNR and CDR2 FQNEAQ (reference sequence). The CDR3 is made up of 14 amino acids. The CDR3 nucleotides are TGTGCCAGCAGCTTAGTCGGTGGGCCACAGCCCCAGCATTTT. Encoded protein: CASSLVGGPQPQHF.

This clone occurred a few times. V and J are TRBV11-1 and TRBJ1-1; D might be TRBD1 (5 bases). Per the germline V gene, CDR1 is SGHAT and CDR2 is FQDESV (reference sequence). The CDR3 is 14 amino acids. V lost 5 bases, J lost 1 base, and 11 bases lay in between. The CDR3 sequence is CASSLQTANTEAFF. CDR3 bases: TGTGCCAGCAGCCTCCAGACAGCGAACACTGAAGCTTTCTTT.

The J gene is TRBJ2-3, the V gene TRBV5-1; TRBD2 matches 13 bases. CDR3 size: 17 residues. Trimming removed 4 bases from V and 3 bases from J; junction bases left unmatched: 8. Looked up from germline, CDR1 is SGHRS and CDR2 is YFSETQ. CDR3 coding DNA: TGCGCCAGCAGCCCCGGACTAGCGGGGGTATGGACAGATACGCAGTATTTT. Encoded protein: CASSPGLAGVWTDTQYF.

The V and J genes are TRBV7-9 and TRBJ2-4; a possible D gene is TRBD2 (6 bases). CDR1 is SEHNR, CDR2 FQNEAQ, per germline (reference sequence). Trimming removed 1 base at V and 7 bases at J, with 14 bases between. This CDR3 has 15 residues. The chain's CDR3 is CASSLDVGGLNIQYF. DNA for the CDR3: TGTGCCAGCAGCTTAGATGTCGGGGGTCTGAACATTCAGTACTTC. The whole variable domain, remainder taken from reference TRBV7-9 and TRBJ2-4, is DTGVSQNPRHKITKRGQNVTFRCDPISEHNRLYWYRQTLGQGPEFLTYFQNEAQLEKSRLLSDRFSAERPKGSFSTLEIQRTEQGDSAMYLCASSLDVGGLNIQYFGAGTRLSVL.

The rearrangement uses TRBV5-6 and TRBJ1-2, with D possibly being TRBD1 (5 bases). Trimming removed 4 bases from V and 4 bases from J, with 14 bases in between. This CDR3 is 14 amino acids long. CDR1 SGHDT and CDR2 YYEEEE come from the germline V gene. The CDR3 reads CASSAGGEGYGYTF. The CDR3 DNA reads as TGTGCCAGCAGCGCTGGGGGGGAGGGCTATGGCTACACCTTC.

CDR3 coding DNA: TGTGCCAGCAGCAGAAGATCAGGGGACACTGAAGCTTTCTTT. As protein: CASSRRSGDTEAFF. The rearrangement links TRBV7-2 to TRBJ1-1, with D possibly matching TRBD1 (6 bases). CDR3 length: 14 amino acids. V gave up 5 bases and J gave up 3 bases, with 13 bases separating them. CDR1 is SGHTA and CDR2 is FQGNSA in the germline V gene.

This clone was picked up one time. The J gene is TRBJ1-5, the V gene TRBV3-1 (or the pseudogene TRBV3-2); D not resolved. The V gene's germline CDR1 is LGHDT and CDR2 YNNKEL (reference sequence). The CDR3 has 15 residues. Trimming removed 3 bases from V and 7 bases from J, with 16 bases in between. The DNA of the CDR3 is TGTGCCAGCAGCCACAATCCCGATACGGGGCAGCCCCAGCATTTT. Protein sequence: CASSHNPDTGQPQHF.

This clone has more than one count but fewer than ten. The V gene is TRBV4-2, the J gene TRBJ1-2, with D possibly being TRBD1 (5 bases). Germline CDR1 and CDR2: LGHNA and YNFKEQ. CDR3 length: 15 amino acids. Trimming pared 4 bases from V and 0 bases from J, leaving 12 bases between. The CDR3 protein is CASSPTDAANYGYTF. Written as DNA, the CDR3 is TGTGCCAGCAGCCCGACAGATGCCGCTAACTATGGCTACACCTTC.

CDR3 in DNA: TGTGCCAACGCAGGGGGCCGAGAGACCCAGTACTTC. It codes for CANAGGRETQYF. The chain is built from TRBV7-3 and TRBJ2-5; 8 bases map to TRBD1. The trim removed 10 bases at V and 4 bases at J, leaving 5 bases unmatched. The germline V gene has CDR1 SGHTA and CDR2 FQGTGA. The CDR3 has 12 amino acids.

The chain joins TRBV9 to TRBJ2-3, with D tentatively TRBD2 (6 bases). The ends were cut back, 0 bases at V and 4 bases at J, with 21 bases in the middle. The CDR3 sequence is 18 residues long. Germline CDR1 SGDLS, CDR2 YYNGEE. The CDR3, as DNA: TGTGCCAGCAGCGTAGCTTTTAGCTCCCGGGGGAGTTCAGATACGCAGTATTTT. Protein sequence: CASSVAFSSRGSSDTQYF.

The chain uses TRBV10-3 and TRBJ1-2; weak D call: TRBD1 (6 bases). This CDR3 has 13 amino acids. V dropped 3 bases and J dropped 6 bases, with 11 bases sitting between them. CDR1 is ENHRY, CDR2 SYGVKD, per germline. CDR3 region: CAISDGTNHGYTF. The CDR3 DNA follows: TGTGCCATCAGTGATGGGACAAACCATGGCTACACCTTC.

The CDR3: CASSSDRGETQYF. In DNA form, the CDR3 reads TGTGCCAGCAGCTCGGACCGGGGAGAGACCCAGTACTTC. This chain links TRBV7-3 with TRBJ2-5; TRBD2 might be the D (5 bases). This CDR3 spans 13 amino acids. V lost 4 bases, J lost 4 bases, and 10 bases lay in between. CDR1 SGHTA and CDR2 FQGTGA come from the germline V gene.

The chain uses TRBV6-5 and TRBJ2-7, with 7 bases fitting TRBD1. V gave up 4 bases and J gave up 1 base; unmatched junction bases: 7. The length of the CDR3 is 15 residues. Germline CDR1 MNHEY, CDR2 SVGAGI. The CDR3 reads CASSSPGQYSYEQYF. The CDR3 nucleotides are TGTGCCAGCAGTTCCCCGGGACAGTATTCCTACGAGCAGTACTTC.

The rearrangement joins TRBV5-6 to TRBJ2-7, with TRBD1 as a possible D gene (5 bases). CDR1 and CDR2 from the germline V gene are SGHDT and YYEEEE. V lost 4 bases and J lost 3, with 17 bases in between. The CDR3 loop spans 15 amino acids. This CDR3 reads CASSPDTSMVYEQYF. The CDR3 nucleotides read TGTGCCAGCAGCCCGGACACGTCTATGGTCTACGAGCAGTACTTC.

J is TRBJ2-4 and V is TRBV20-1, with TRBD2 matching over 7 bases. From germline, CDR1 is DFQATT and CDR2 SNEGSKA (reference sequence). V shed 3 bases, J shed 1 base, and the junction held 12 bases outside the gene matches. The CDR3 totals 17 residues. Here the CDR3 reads CSASLFGTTGAKNIQYF. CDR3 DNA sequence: TGCAGTGCTAGTTTGTTTGGGACTACCGGGGCCAAAAACATTCAGTACTTC.

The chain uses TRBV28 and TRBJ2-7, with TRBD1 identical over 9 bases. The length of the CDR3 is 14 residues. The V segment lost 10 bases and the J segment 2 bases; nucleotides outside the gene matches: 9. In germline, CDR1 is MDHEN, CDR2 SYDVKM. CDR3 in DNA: TGTGCCATCGGAACCGGGACAGGGACCTACGAGCAGTACTTC. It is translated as CAIGTGTGTYEQYF.

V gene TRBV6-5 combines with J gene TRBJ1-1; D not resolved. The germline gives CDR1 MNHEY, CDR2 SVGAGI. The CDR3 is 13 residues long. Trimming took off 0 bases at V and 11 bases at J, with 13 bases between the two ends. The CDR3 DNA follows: TGTGCCAGCAGTTACTCACGTGGGCCCGCGGCTTTCTTT. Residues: CASSYSRGPAAFF.

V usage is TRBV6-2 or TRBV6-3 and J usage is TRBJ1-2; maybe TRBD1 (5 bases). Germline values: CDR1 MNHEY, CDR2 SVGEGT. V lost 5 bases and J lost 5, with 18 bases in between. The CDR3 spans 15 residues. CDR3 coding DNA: TGTGCCAGCAGTATTGAATCCGGACAAGGATATGGCTACACCTTC. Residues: CASSIESGQGYGYTF.

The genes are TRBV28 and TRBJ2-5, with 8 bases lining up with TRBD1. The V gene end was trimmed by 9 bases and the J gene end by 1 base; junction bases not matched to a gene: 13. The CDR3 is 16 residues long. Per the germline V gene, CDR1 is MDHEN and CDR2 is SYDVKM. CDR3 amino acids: CASSRTGRGPQETQYF. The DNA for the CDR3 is TGTGCCAGTTCTAGGACCGGCAGGGGGCCCCAAGAGACCCAGTACTTC.

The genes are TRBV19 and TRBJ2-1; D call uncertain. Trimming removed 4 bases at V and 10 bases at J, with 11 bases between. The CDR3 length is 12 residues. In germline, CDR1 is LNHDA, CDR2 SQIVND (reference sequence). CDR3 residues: CASSTQYSEQFF. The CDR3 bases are TGTGCCAGTAGTACCCAATACAGCGAGCAGTTCTTC.

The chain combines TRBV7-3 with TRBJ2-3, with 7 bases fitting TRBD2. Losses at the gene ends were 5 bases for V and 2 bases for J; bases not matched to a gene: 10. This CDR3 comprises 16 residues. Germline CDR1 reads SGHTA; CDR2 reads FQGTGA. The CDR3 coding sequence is TGTGCCAGCAGCGCTTCCGGGACTAACCCCACAGATACGCAGTATTTT. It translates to CASSASGTNPTDTQYF.

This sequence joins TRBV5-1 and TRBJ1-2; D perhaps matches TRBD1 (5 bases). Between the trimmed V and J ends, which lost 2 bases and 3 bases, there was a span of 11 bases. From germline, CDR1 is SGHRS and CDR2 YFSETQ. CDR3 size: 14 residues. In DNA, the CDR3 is TGCGCCAGCAGCTTATCTGGGGCAGACTATGGCTACACCTTC. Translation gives CASSLSGADYGYTF.

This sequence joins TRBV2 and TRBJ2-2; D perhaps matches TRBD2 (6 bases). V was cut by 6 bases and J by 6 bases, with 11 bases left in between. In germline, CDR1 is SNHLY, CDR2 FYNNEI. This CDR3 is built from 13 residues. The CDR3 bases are TGTGCCAGCAGAAGACTAGGAGCCGGGGAGCTGTTTTTT. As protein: CASRRLGAGELFF. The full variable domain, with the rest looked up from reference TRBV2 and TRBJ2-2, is EPEVTQTPSHQVTQMGQEVILRCVPISNHLYFYWYRQILGQKVEFLVSFYNNEISEKSEIFDDQFSVERPDGSNFTLKIRSTKLEDSAMYFCASRRLGAGELFFGEGSRLTVL.

The CDR3 bases are TGTGCCAGCAGCTTAACCGCAACAGTAGCTTTCTTT. The encoded protein is CASSLTATVAFF. The V call is TRBV7-9, the J call TRBJ1-1; D uncertain. Per germline, CDR1 SEHNR and CDR2 FQNEAQ (reference sequence). V shed 2 bases and J shed 10 bases, with 11 bases lying between them. The CDR3 sequence is 12 residues long.

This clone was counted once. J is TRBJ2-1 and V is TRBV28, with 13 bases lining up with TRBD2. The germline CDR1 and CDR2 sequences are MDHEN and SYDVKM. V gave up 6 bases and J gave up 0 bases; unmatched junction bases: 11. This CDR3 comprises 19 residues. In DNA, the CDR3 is TGTGCCAGCAGCCAAACTAGCGGGGGGGCCGGACCCTCCTACAATGAGCAGTTCTTC. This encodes CASSQTSGGAGPSYNEQFF. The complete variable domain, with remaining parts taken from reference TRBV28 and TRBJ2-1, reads DVKVTQSSRYLVKRTGEKVFLECVQDMDHENMFWYRQDPGLGLRLIYFSYDVKMKEKGDIPEGYSVSREKKERFSLILESASTNQTSMYLCASSQTSGGAGPSYNEQFFGPGTRLTVL.